The next 31 T cell receptor beta chains were all read from a single sample in a study of cytomegalovirus exposure and HLA in healthy donors. Libraries were prepared by immunoSEQ multiplex PCR; TCRdb keeps only in-frame clonotypes and omits some of them. The table records some 100,000 clones, about nine tenths of them present only once. Sequences were obtained from PBMCs. Receptors were obtained from a man younger than 30 in good health and CMV-seronegative.

The rearrangement links TRBV2 to TRBJ2-3; the D gene is possibly TRBD1 (6 bases). V lost 9 bases and J lost 5, with 18 bases in between. The length of the CDR3 is 14 residues. Germline assignment: CDR1 SNHLY and CDR2 FYNNEI. The CDR3 protein is CARQGHAGGDTQYF. The CDR3 DNA is TGTGCCAGACAGGGACATGCAGGAGGAGATACGCAGTATTTT. Full variable domain (outside the CDR3, taken from reference TRBV2 and TRBJ2-3): EPEVTQTPSHQVTQMGQEVILRCVPISNHLYFYWYRQILGQKVEFLVSFYNNEISEKSEIFDDQFSVERPDGSNFTLKIRSTKLEDSAMYFCARQGHAGGDTQYFGPGTRLTVL.

The J gene is TRBJ1-2, the V gene TRBV28, with TRBD1 matching over 8 bases. The CDR3 spans 19 residues. Germline CDR1 and CDR2: MDHEN and SYDVKM. Germline trimming cut 6 bases from V and 1 base from J; bases unmatched to any gene: 19. CDR3 residues: CASSDRGPFANLLNYGYTF. The CDR3 DNA reads TGTGCCAGCAGCGACAGGGGACCGTTTGCGAATCTCCTTAACTATGGCTACACCTTC.

In nucleotides, the CDR3 is TGTGCCTGGAGTGTAGACAGAGGTGGGAATCAGCCCCAGCATTTT. Amino acids: CAWSVDRGGNQPQHF. The chain combines TRBV30 with TRBJ1-5; weak D call: TRBD1 (5 bases). The CDR3 extends over 15 amino acids. Trimming took 0 bases from V and 4 from J, leaving 13 bases between them. Per germline, CDR1 GTSNPN and CDR2 SVGIG (reference sequence).

The gene calls are TRBV27 and TRBJ2-7, with 7 positions matching TRBD2. The CDR3 is 15 amino acids. Germline loops: CDR1 MNHEY, CDR2 SMNVEV (reference sequence). V lost 5 bases, J lost 1 base, and 8 bases stayed unmatched. The CDR3 protein is CASSPPEGGSYEQYF. DNA for the CDR3: TGTGCCAGCAGTCCGCCGGAGGGAGGGTCCTACGAGCAGTACTTC.

This chain connects TRBV10-1 to TRBJ1-4; D gene unclear. The CDR3 loop spans 11 amino acids. V was clipped by 7 bases and J by 6 bases, with 6 bases between them. The V gene's germline CDR1 is WNHNN and CDR2 SYGVQD (reference sequence). CDR3 bases: TGCGCCAGCAATACTGATGAAAAACTGTTTTTT. This gives the protein CASNTDEKLFF.

The chain recombines TRBV6-5 with TRBJ1-6; 7 positions agree with TRBD1. The CDR3 length is 15 residues. The germline V gene has CDR1 MNHEY and CDR2 SVGAGI. After removal of 6 bases from V and 6 bases from J, the junction contained 8 bases not matched to a gene. The CDR3: CASSRDREINSPLHF. The CDR3 DNA reads TGTGCCAGCAGCCGCGACAGGGAGATTAATTCACCCCTCCACTTT.

This rearrangement joins TRBV5-1 to TRBJ2-2; 8 bases match TRBD1. This CDR3 spans 16 amino acids. Germline loops: CDR1 SGHRS, CDR2 YFSETQ. With V trimmed by 2 bases and J by 5 bases, 8 bases remained unmatched. Here the CDR3 reads CASSFLTGGSTGELFF. In DNA form, the CDR3 reads TGCGCCAGCAGCTTCCTAACAGGGGGTAGTACCGGGGAGCTGTTTTTT.

This sequence joins TRBV5-1 and TRBJ1-1; D gene unclear. The CDR3 sequence is 13 residues long. The ends were cut back, 0 bases at V and 5 bases at J, with 8 bases in the middle. The germline V gene has CDR1 SGHRS and CDR2 YFSETQ. Written as DNA, the CDR3 is TGCGCCAGCAGCTTGGTACCGGTTACTGAAGCTTTCTTT. Its translation: CASSLVPVTEAFF. Full variable domain (remainder filled in from reference TRBV5-1 and TRBJ1-1): KAGVTQTPRYLIKTRGQQVTLSCSPISGHRSVSWYQQTPGQGLQFLFEYFSETQRNKGNFPGRFSGRQFSNSRSEMNVSTLELGDSALYLCASSLVPVTEAFFGQGTRLTVV.

A single count supports this clone. The gene calls are TRBV28 and TRBJ2-3, with 11 positions matching TRBD1. Trimming removed 2 bases from V and 4 bases from J; junction bases left unmatched: 2. The CDR3 is 15 residues long. Germline V lookup: CDR1 MDHEN, CDR2 SYDVKM. CDR3 in amino acids: CASSLGQGAADTQYF. CDR3 coding DNA: TGTGCCAGCAGTTTAGGACAGGGGGCGGCAGATACGCAGTATTTT.

The CDR3 is CASSSTNPGQGFYEQYF. The DNA of the CDR3 is TGTGCCAGCTCATCAACCAACCCGGGACAGGGTTTCTACGAGCAGTACTTC. The chain joins TRBV18 to TRBJ2-7, with TRBD1 matching over 9 bases. The CDR3 runs 17 residues. Germline loops: CDR1 KGHSH, CDR2 LQKENI. Trimming cost V 5 bases and J 3 bases; bases outside gene matches: 14.

The chain is built from TRBV27 and TRBJ2-1; no clear D gene. The CDR3 is 16 amino acids. Per germline, CDR1 MNHEY and CDR2 SMNVEV (reference sequence). Trimming cost V 0 bases and J 7 bases, with 16 bases left between them. CDR3 DNA: TGTGCCAGCAGTTTATCGCGGATCGCCGGTGGTAATGAGCAGTTCTTC. It is translated as CASSLSRIAGGNEQFF.

The chain is built from TRBV27 and TRBJ1-5; D unresolved. This CDR3 comprises 18 residues. CDR1 is MNHEY and CDR2 is SMNVEV in the germline V gene (reference sequence). Trimming removed 4 bases from V and 2 bases from J, with 21 bases in between. The CDR3 reads CASSSLSRFGGGNQPQHF. The CDR3 nucleotides read TGTGCCAGCAGTTCCTTATCCCGCTTCGGTGGTGGCAATCAGCCCCAGCATTTT.

The chain employs TRBV10-1 and TRBJ2-7; 9 nucleotides agree with TRBD2. Germline V CDR1 and CDR2: WNHNN, SYGVQD (reference sequence). The J segment lost 2 bases and the V segment lost 5 bases, leaving 10 bases of the junction unmatched. The CDR3 loop spans 16 amino acids. CDR3 sequence reads: CASSPVGLASPYEQYF. In nucleotides, the CDR3 is TGCGCCAGCAGTCCGGTTGGACTAGCGAGTCCCTACGAGCAGTACTTC.

This clone has only one observation. The chain links TRBV27 to TRBJ2-7; no clear D. The germline V gene has CDR1 MNHEY and CDR2 SMNVEV (reference sequence). CDR3 length: 17 amino acids. The ends were cut back, 4 bases at V and 5 bases at J, with 24 bases in the middle. The CDR3 sequence: CASSSNGPSGAMNEQYF. In DNA form, the CDR3 reads TGTGCCAGCAGTTCCAACGGTCCGTCCGGTGCAATGAACGAGCAGTACTTC.

V is TRBV11-3 and J is TRBJ2-7; 8 bases match TRBD2. Trimming at V came to 4 bases and at J to 0 bases, leaving 8 bases not matched to a gene. The germline V gene encodes CDR1 SGHNT and CDR2 YENEEA. CDR3 length: 16 residues. The DNA of the CDR3 is TGTGCCAGCAGCTATATAGCGGGATTCAACTCCTACGAGCAGTACTTC. It is translated as CASSYIAGFNSYEQYF.

This clone was observed a handful of times. The V and J genes are TRBV9 and TRBJ2-2; 7 nucleotides line up with TRBD2. After removal of 2 bases from V and 5 bases from J, the junction contained 3 bases not matched to a gene. The CDR3 spans 14 residues. Germline V gene sequence: CDR1 SGDLS, CDR2 YYNGEE. This CDR3 reads CASSVLGGTGELFF. The CDR3 region has the DNA TGTGCCAGCAGCGTGCTCGGGGGGACCGGGGAGCTGTTTTTT. The entire variable domain, with the rest obtained from reference TRBV9 and TRBJ2-2, is as follows: DSGVTQTPKHLITATGQRVTLRCSPRSGDLSVYWYQQSLDQGLQFLIQYYNGEERAKGNILERFSAQQFPDLHSELNLSSLELGDSALYFCASSVLGGTGELFFGEGSRLTVL.

This chain joins TRBV7-8 and TRBJ1-5; D is perhaps TRBD1 (5 bases). This CDR3 spans 14 amino acids. V was shortened by 0 bases and J by 6 bases, with 9 bases between the two germline ends. Germline CDR1 and CDR2: SGHVS and FQNEAQ. The CDR3 reads CASSLATGGQPQHF. CDR3 sequence (DNA): TGTGCCAGCAGCTTAGCGACGGGGGGTCAGCCCCAGCATTTT. The variable domain in full, completed from reference TRBV7-8 and TRBJ1-5, reads GAGVSQSPRYKVAKRGQDVALRCDPISGHVSLFWYQQALGQGPEFLTYFQNEAQLDKSGLPSDRFFAERPEGSVSTLKIQRTQQEDSAVYLCASSLATGGQPQHFGDGTRLSIL.

V and J are TRBV25-1 and TRBJ1-2; 7 positions match TRBD1. CDR3 length equals 15 residues. The germline CDR1 and CDR2 sequences are MGHDK and SYGVNS. After removal of 8 bases from V and 1 base from J, the junction contained 10 bases not matched to a gene. The CDR3 region has the DNA TGTGCCAGCGGAGAATACAGGGGCCATAACTATGGCTACACCTTC. It is translated as CASGEYRGHNYGYTF.

The chain recombines TRBV9 with TRBJ2-5; D is perhaps TRBD2 (6 bases). The germline V and J ends were trimmed by 0 bases and 2 bases, with 8 bases remaining between them. Germline CDR1 reads SGDLS; CDR2 reads YYNGEE. CDR3 size: 14 residues. The CDR3 coding sequence is TGTGCCAGCAGCGTAGTTGGGACTCAAGAGACCCAGTACTTC. This sequence encodes CASSVVGTQETQYF.

The chain combines TRBV5-1 with TRBJ2-1, with 10 nucleotides matching TRBD2. The length of the CDR3 is 15 residues. V lost 6 bases, J lost 7 bases, and 10 bases stayed unmatched. CDR1 and CDR2 (germline): SGHRS, YFSETQ. The CDR3 region has the DNA TGCGCCAGCAAGCTTGGAACTAGCGGGGTAAATGAGCAGTTCTTC. As protein: CASKLGTSGVNEQFF.

This clone was counted a single time. J is TRBJ1-2 and V is TRBV4-2; 8 nucleotides match TRBD1. The CDR3 contains 14 residues. After removal of 2 bases from V and 6 bases from J, the junction contained 5 bases not matched to a gene. Germline lookup yields CDR1 LGHNA and CDR2 YNFKEQ. CDR3 DNA: TGTGCCAGCAGCCAACCGGACAGGGTAAATGGCTACACCTTC. It translates to CASSQPDRVNGYTF.

The chain employs TRBV6-1 and TRBJ1-1; D might be TRBD1 (6 bases). V dropped 6 bases and J dropped 1 base, with 9 bases sitting between them. The CDR3 consists of 13 residues. CDR1 and CDR2 from the germline V gene are MNHNS and SASEGT. CDR3 DNA: TGTGCCAGCAGACTGACAGGGAACACTGAAGCTTTCTTT. Encoded protein: CASRLTGNTEAFF.

This clone was found once. The CDR3 DNA follows: TGTGCCACCAGCAAATCGGGACTAGCGGGAGTGGTAAACATTCAGTACTTC. Translated, it gives CATSKSGLAGVVNIQYF. The V and J genes are TRBV15 and TRBJ2-4; 14 bases line up with TRBD2. The V segment lost 4 bases and the J segment 6 bases; nucleotides outside the gene matches: 8. Germline CDR1 LNHNV, CDR2 YYDKDF (reference sequence). The CDR3 sequence is 17 residues long.

The V call is TRBV5-6, the J call TRBJ1-4, with 7 bases identical to TRBD1. The germline CDR1 and CDR2 sequences are SGHDT and YYEEEE. This CDR3 region has 14 residues. V lost 4 bases and J lost 10; bases outside the gene matches: 10. This CDR3 reads CASSPDRVGGKLFF. The CDR3, as DNA: TGTGCCAGCAGCCCAGACAGGGTAGGCGGAAAACTGTTTTTT.

This sequence joins TRBV4-1 and TRBJ2-7; TRBD2 is a possible D gene (6 bases). The CDR3 contains 19 residues. Trimming took 1 base from V and 1 from J, leaving 23 bases between them. The germline V gene encodes CDR1 MGHRA and CDR2 YSYEKL. The CDR3 region has the DNA TGCGCCAGCAGCCAAGTGATGACAGACCAAGCGGGCTGGTCCTACGAGCAGTACTTC. This sequence encodes CASSQVMTDQAGWSYEQYF.

The chain carries TRBV7-8 and TRBJ2-1; 9 bases are a match to TRBD2. With V trimmed by 6 bases and J by 4 bases, 7 bases remained unmatched. This CDR3 contains 15 residues. From germline, CDR1 is SGHVS and CDR2 FQNEAQ. CDR3 residues: CASSYRLAGYNEQFF. The CDR3, as DNA: TGTGCCAGCAGTTACCGGCTAGCGGGATACAATGAGCAGTTCTTC.

This chain links TRBV11-2 with TRBJ2-7, with 9 positions matching TRBD1. Germline V gene lookup returns CDR1 SGHAT and CDR2 FQNNGV. V lost 6 bases to trimming and J lost 5 bases; unmatched junction nucleotides: 11. CDR3 size: 15 residues. The CDR3 nucleotides are TGTGCCAGCAGATACGGACAGGGGAATTTCGACGAGCAGTACTTC. It is translated as CASRYGQGNFDEQYF.

The chain has TRBV28 and TRBJ1-2; TRBD1 aligns across 11 bases. Germline V gives CDR1 MDHEN, CDR2 SYDVKM. This CDR3 is built from 15 residues. Trimming took 4 bases from V and 7 from J; bases not matched to a gene: 8. The CDR3 region is CASSSGQGGIAGYTF. In DNA form, the CDR3 reads TGTGCCAGCAGTTCGGGACAGGGGGGGATTGCTGGCTACACCTTC.

The genes are TRBV2 and TRBJ2-7, with TRBD2 matching over 7 bases. Germline lookup yields CDR1 SNHLY and CDR2 FYNNEI. V lost 7 bases, J lost 2 bases, and 8 bases stayed unmatched. This CDR3 region has 14 residues. The DNA of the CDR3 is TGTGCCAGCACCCCTAGCCTAGCGGCCTACGAGCAGTACTTC. It is translated as CASTPSLAAYEQYF.

This chain connects TRBV7-8 to TRBJ2-7; tentatively, D is TRBD2 (6 bases). Trimming took off 3 bases at V and 4 bases at J, with 16 bases between the two ends. The CDR3 loop spans 15 amino acids. Per the germline V gene, CDR1 is SGHVS and CDR2 is FQNEAQ. This CDR3 reads CASSFSGRGAYEQYF. The CDR3 DNA follows: TGTGCCAGCAGCTTCTCCGGGAGAGGAGCTTACGAGCAGTACTTC.

The chain recombines TRBV6-4 with TRBJ2-7, with a possible D match to TRBD2 (5 bases). Germline values: CDR1 MRHNA, CDR2 SNTAGT. The length of the CDR3 is 18 residues. Between the trimmed V and J ends, which lost 6 bases and 0 bases, there was a span of 24 bases. The CDR3 spells CASRPVEGEHGHSYEQYF. CDR3 nucleotides: TGTGCCAGCAGGCCGGTAGAGGGTGAACATGGGCACTCCTACGAGCAGTACTTC.